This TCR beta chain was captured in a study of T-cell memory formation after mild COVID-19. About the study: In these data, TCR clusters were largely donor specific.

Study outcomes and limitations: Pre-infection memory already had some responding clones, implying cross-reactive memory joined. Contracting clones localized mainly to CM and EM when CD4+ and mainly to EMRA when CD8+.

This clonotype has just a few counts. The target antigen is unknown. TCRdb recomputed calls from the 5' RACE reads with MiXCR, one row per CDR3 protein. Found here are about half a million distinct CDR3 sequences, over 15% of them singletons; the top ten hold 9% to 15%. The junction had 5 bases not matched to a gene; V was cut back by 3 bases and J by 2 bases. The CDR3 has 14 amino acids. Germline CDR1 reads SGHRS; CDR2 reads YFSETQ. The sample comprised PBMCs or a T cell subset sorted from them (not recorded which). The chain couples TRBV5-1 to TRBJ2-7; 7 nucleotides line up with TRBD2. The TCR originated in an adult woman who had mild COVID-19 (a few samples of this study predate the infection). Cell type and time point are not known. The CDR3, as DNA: TGCGCCAGCAGCTGGACCGGGACTACCTACGAGCAGTACTTC. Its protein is CASSWTGTTYEQYF.